This T cell receptor beta chain is from a study of T cells in Graves' hyperthyroidism and ophthalmopathy (dated by TCRdb to 2018 to 2020). In the study overall: Peripheral blood was collected at initial diagnosis, before any treatment. TCR V-J signatures able to tell the groups apart were searched for in a discovery cohort of 100 patients, of whom around 42 had Graves' ophthalmopathy and roughly 57 had stable Graves' hyperthyroidism. Whether ophthalmopathy could be predicted prospectively was tested in an independent validation cohort made up of about 20 hyperthyroidism patients plus 17 patients who later progressed to ophthalmopathy. For training and testing, the 100 or so patients in the discovery cohort were randomly divided in a 7:3 ratio. In addition, the study compared T-cell repertoires in thyroid tissue and in blood from five to seven Graves' hyperthyroidism patients. After sampling, hyperthyroidism patients received methimazole starting at 30 mg daily, and ophthalmopathy patients received high-dose intravenous methylprednisolone. TCR Vbeta CDR3 sequencing of roughly 140 peripheral blood samples (around 45 ophthalmopathy, 75 or so hyperthyroidism and about 17 progressor patients) is reported in the paper. The study at large found these results: Sample size was not statistically predetermined, and investigators were not blinded to group allocation. Ophthalmopathy was separated from stable hyperthyroidism by a 13 V-J signature model, with about 88% sensitivity and approximately 84% specificity obtained in cross-validation and 80%/75% obtained in testing. Most expanded thyroid clonotypes (frequency above 0.001) were also detected in blood, suggesting blood repertoires may reflect thyroid immune responses. During validation, the model predicted progression to ophthalmopathy a median of around 6 months ahead of onset, with 70.59% sensitivity and roughly 72% specificity.

In the ophthalmopathy patients, disease was moderately to severely active, with a Clinical Activity Score of 3 or more, a NOSPECS grade of 4 or more, and a duration of less than 3 months. The study excluded patients with uncontrolled infections, other autoimmune diseases, pregnancy or lactation. Clinical symptoms, serum thyroxine and TRAb, thyroid ultrasound, and orbital computed tomography formed the basis for the diagnoses. PBMCs were isolated from about 10 ml of fresh peripheral blood by Ficoll-Paque density gradient centrifugation. Total RNA was extracted with Trizol reagent, and quality was checked on an Agilent 2100 Bioanalyzer. Amplification of TCR beta CDR3 regions was carried out from RNA transcripts. The first round of RT-PCR for the TCR CDR3 was performed with the HTBI primer set and the Qiagen OneStep RT-PCR kit. Libraries were constructed in a second round of multiplex PCR, after which size selection and purification were performed. Paired-end sequencing of the libraries was performed with 100 bp reads on an Illumina HiSeq2000. Turning to the authors' computational methods: Raw data were processed with SOAPnuke, discarding reads with adapters, uncalled bases, mean Phred below 15, or no exact constant-primer or identifier match. High-quality paired reads were merged with COPE v1.2.5, and unique nucleotide sequences were defined as clonotypes. MiTCR v1.1 was used to align clonotypes to the IMGT TRBV, TRBD and TRBJ reference segments. Only V-J combinations with frequency above 0.0001, covering about 99% of repertoires, were analysed. A TCS score was defined as the ratio of F50 (clonal expansion) to E x V (chaos), with BLOSUM62-based TCRdist applied between CDR3 peptides within each V-J. Welch's t-statistics and random forest reduced several hundred V-J features to about 12, which were used in a naive Bayes classifier (R e1071). TCRdb reworked the public reads: Q25 trimming with fastp, MiXCR clone assembly, productive beta chains retained. Rows are unified per CDR3 protein, each entry keeping the most common DNA and genes. It is TCRdb's table, rather than the study itself, that gives the V and J calls and clone size. The sample records some 490,000 distinct CDR3 sequences, around 15% of which are singletons. Jointly, the top ten make up about 31% of the sample.

Its CDR3 holds 15 amino acids, cysteine through phenylalanine. Just CDR3 DNA is preserved here, 45 bases in frame from base 1. From a lookup of the germline V gene, CDR1 and CDR2 are LGHNA and YSLEER. For this chain, trimming is 0 bases at the V end and 8 bases at the J end, and the number of junction bases without a gene match is 6. About this clonotype: Its antigen is not yet known. No much larger clone is present one base from it, and per-base qualities are unavailable.

This sequence was found in a woman aged 25 to 39 with Graves' ophthalmopathy. The V and J genes are TRBV4-3 and TRBJ1-4; 7 bases in the middle match TRBD1. Sequencing was performed on blood. The CDR3 loop reads CASSQEAGGNEKLFF. The DNA sequence is TGCGCCAGCAGCCAAGAGGCAGGGGGTAACGAAAAACTGTTTTTT.